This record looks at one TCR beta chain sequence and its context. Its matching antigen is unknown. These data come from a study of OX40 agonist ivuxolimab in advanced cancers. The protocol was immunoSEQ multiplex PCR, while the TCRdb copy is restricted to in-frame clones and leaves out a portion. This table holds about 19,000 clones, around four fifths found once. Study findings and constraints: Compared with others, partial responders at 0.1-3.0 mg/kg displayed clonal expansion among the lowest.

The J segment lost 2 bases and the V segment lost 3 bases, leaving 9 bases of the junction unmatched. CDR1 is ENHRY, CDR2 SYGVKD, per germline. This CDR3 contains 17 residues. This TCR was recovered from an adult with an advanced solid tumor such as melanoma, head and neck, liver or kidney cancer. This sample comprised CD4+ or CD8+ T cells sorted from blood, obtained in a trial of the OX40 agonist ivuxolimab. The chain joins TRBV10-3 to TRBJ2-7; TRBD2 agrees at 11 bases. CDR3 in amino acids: CAISDGLAGSGAYEQYF. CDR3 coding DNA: TGTGCCATCAGTGATGGACTAGCGGGTTCAGGGGCCTACGAGCAGTACTTC.